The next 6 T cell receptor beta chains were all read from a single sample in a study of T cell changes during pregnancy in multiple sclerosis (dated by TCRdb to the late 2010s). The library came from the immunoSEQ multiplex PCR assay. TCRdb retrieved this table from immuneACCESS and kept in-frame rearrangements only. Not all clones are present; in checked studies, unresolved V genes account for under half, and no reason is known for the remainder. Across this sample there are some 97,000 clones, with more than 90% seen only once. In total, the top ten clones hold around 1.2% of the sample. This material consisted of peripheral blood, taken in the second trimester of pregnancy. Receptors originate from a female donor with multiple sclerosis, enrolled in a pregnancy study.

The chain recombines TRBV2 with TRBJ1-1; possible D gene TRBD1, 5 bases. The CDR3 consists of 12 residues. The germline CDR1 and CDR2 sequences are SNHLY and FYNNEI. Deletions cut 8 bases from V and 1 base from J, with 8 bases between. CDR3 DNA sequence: TGTGCCAGCCATCAGGGGAACACTGAAGCTTTCTTT. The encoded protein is CASHQGNTEAFF.

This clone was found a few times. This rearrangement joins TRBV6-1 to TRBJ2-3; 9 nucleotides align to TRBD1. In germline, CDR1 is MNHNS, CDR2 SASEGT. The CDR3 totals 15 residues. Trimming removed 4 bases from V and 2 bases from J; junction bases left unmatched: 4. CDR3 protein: CASSVRQGVTDTQYF. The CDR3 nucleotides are TGTGCCAGCAGTGTACGACAGGGGGTCACAGATACGCAGTATTTT.

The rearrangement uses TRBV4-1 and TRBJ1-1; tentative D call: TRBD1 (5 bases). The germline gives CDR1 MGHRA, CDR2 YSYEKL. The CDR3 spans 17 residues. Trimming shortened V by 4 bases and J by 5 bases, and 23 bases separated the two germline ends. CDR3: CASSLMASGTRRTEAFF. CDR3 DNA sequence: TGCGCCAGCAGCCTTATGGCTTCCGGGACTCGGAGAACTGAAGCTTTCTTT.

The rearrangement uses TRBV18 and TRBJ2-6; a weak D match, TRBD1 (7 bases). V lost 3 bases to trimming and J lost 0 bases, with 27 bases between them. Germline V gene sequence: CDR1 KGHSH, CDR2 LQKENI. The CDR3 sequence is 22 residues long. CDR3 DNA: TGTGCCAGCTCACCGTTGCTGCGGGACAGACTGATTGAGATCTCTGGGGCCAACGTCCTGACTTTC. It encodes CASSPLLRDRLIEISGANVLTF.

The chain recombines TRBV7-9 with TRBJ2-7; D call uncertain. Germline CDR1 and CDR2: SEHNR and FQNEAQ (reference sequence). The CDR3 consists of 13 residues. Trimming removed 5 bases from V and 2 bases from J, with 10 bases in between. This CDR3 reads CASSALGPYEQYF. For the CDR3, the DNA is TGTGCCAGCAGCGCCCTTGGCCCCTACGAGCAGTACTTC.

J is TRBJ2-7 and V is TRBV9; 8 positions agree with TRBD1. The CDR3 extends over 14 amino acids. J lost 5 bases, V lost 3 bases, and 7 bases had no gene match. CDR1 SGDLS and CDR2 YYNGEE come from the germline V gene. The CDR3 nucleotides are TGTGCCAGCAGCGGCTCGGGACAGGTCCACGAGCAGTACTTC. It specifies CASSGSGQVHEQYF.